A single sample is the source of the 19 T cell receptor beta chains below, sequenced in a study of vaccination effects on CD4 cells after COVID-19. These TCRs are of unknown antigen specificity. Some clones are missing from TCRdb's copy, which holds only in-frame ones; the method was immunoSEQ multiplex PCR. This sample has some 52,000 clones, with 79% found just once. Pools of viral peptides were used by the ViraFEST assay to expand antigen-specific CD4+ T cells ahead of sequencing. A roughly ten-day culture period preceded the isolation of CD4+ T cells. Nobody among the vaccine recipients had prior SARS-CoV-2 infection (nucleocapsid antibodies were negative). This material consisted of CD4+ T cells from PBMCs cultured with HCoV-OC43 spike peptides, taken before COVID-19 vaccination. Subset noted: HCoV-OC43 spike overlapping peptide pool stimulation. All receptors come from a human donor who received a COVID-19 vaccine.

This clone has only a few counts. This sequence joins TRBV12-5 and TRBJ1-1; D gene unclear. The CDR3 has 14 amino acids. The V gene's germline CDR1 is LGHNT and CDR2 FRNRAP. Trimming stripped 0 bases from V and 1 base from J, with 6 bases between. The CDR3 loop reads CASGLVVRNTEAFF. The CDR3 coding sequence is TGTGCTAGTGGTTTGGTAGTGAGGAACACTGAAGCTTTCTTT.

The chain couples TRBV2 to TRBJ2-2; D is perhaps TRBD1 (6 bases). V was trimmed by 6 bases and J by 2 bases, leaving 10 bases between them. Per germline, CDR1 SNHLY and CDR2 FYNNEI. CDR3 length equals 14 residues. The CDR3 DNA follows: TGTGCCAGCAGAGGACAGACAAACACCGGGGAGCTGTTTTTT. This translates into CASRGQTNTGELFF.

The chain joins TRBV18 to TRBJ2-2; the D is unclear. CDR3 size: 15 residues. Trimming removed 2 bases from V and 0 bases from J, with 7 bases in between. Germline loops: CDR1 KGHSH, CDR2 LQKENI. This CDR3 reads CASSPGVPNTGELFF. The CDR3 coding sequence is TGTGCCAGCTCACCAGGCGTTCCGAACACCGGGGAGCTGTTTTTT.

The rearrangement links TRBV19 to TRBJ2-5; 13 nucleotides agree with TRBD2. This CDR3 has 15 residues. Germline lookup yields CDR1 LNHDA and CDR2 SQIVND (reference sequence). V was clipped by 5 bases and J by 9 bases; unmatched bases: 9. The CDR3 DNA reads TGTGCCAGTAGTCCGGGACTAGCGGGGTACTCGGCCCAGTACTTC. Protein: CASSPGLAGYSAQYF. Full variable domain (missing parts from reference TRBV19 and TRBJ2-5): DGGITQSPKYLFRKEGQNVTLSCEQNLNHDAMYWYRQDPGQGLRLIYYSQIVNDFQKGDIAEGYSVSREKKESFPLTVTSAQKNPTAFYLCASSPGLAGYSAQYFGPGTRLLVL.

The V call is TRBV7-9, the J call TRBJ1-5; D not certain. The CDR3 is 12 amino acids. V gave up 8 bases and J gave up 0 bases, with 5 bases separating them. CDR1 is SEHNR and CDR2 is FQNEAQ in the germline V gene (reference sequence). The CDR3 coding sequence is TGTGCCAGCGCCGTTAGCAATCAGCCCCAGCATTTT. Protein sequence: CASAVSNQPQHF.

CDR3 in DNA: TGTGCCAGCAGCTTCACCGGGACCCTCTACGAGCAGTACGTC. Protein: CASSFTGTLYEQYV. The V and J genes are TRBV11-2 and TRBJ2-7; D could derive from TRBD1 or TRBD2 (5 bases each). This CDR3 has 14 amino acids. V was clipped by 3 bases and J by 3 bases, with 12 bases between them. Looked up from germline, CDR1 is SGHAT and CDR2 is FQNNGV.

The chain joins TRBV9 to TRBJ2-2; no clear D. This CDR3 region has 14 residues. V lost 3 bases to trimming and J lost 7 bases, with 13 bases between them. The germline V gene encodes CDR1 SGDLS and CDR2 YYNGEE. The CDR3 protein is CASSGDGKHGELFF. CDR3 in DNA: TGTGCCAGCAGCGGAGACGGAAAACACGGGGAGCTGTTTTTT.

J is TRBJ2-6 and V is TRBV18; the match to TRBD1 covers 8 bases. From germline, CDR1 is KGHSH and CDR2 LQKENI. The V segment lost 8 bases and the J segment 0 bases; nucleotides outside the gene matches: 9. The CDR3 sequence is 17 residues long. The CDR3 bases are TGTGCCAGCGAGTGGGGGACAGGTTACTCTGGGGCCAACGTCCTGACTTTC. Translation: CASEWGTGYSGANVLTF.

This clone showed up just a few times. The rearrangement uses TRBV28 and TRBJ1-2; 9 nucleotides line up with TRBD1. Germline CDR1 is MDHEN and CDR2 is SYDVKM. After removal of 4 bases from V and 4 bases from J, the junction contained 4 bases not matched to a gene. CDR3 length equals 14 residues. CDR3 bases: TGTGCCAGCAGTTGGGGACAGGGAGGCTATGGCTACACCTTC. This translates into CASSWGQGGYGYTF.

On this clone itself: The same CDR3 arises from other DNA sequences in this sample as well. V gene TRBV12-3 or TRBV12-4 combines with J gene TRBJ1-5; no clear D gene. The CDR3 has 13 amino acids. Deletions cut 3 bases from V and 1 base from J, with 4 bases between. In nucleotides, the CDR3 is TGTGCCAGCAGTTTGGGGAGCAATCAGCCCCAGCATTTT. Encoded protein: CASSLGSNQPQHF.

The chain uses TRBV18 and TRBJ1-1, with TRBD1 identical over 9 bases. Unmatched junction bases numbered 9, after V lost 3 bases and J lost 1 base. Germline-derived CDR1 and CDR2 are KGHSH and LQKENI. The CDR3 consists of 17 residues. The CDR3 nucleotides read TGTGCCAGCTCACCGGTCCCGGGACAGGGATGGAACACTGAAGCTTTCTTT. Protein sequence: CASSPVPGQGWNTEAFF.

V and J are TRBV7-8 and TRBJ2-3, with D maybe TRBD2 (5 bases). This CDR3 has 18 amino acids. Trimming shortened V by 3 bases and J by 5 bases, and 24 bases separated the two germline ends. CDR1 SGHVS and CDR2 FQNEAQ come from the germline V gene. The CDR3 protein is CASSFGSAGPLMGDTQYF. As DNA, the CDR3 is TGTGCCAGCAGCTTTGGTAGCGCAGGTCCCCTCATGGGAGATACGCAGTATTTT.

The chain combines TRBV3-1 (or the pseudogene TRBV3-2) with TRBJ2-7; 8 bases line up with TRBD2. Germline loops: CDR1 LGHDT, CDR2 YNNKEL (reference sequence). This CDR3 has 16 residues. The trim removed 3 bases at V and 3 bases at J, leaving 10 bases unmatched. CDR3 residues: CASSQGGLVEGYEQYV. As DNA, the CDR3 is TGTGCCAGCAGCCAGGGGGGACTAGTGGAGGGCTACGAGCAGTACGTC.

In DNA form, the CDR3 reads TGTGCCAGCAGCCAGACACAAGAGACCCAGTACTTC. Translating gives CASSQTQETQYF. V gene TRBV9 combines with J gene TRBJ2-5; D remains ambiguous. V lost 4 bases and J lost 2, with 6 bases in between. Germline CDR1 and CDR2: SGDLS and YYNGEE. The CDR3 sequence is 12 residues long.

J is TRBJ1-1 and V is TRBV2; D is uncertain. Looked up from germline, CDR1 is SNHLY and CDR2 is FYNNEI. This CDR3 has 11 amino acids. V lost 7 bases and J lost 7, with 10 bases in between. CDR3 sequence: CASMRDFEAFF. Here the CDR3 DNA reads TGTGCCAGCATGAGAGACTTTGAAGCTTTCTTT.

The rearrangement joins TRBV15 to TRBJ1-2, with D perhaps matching TRBD1 (6 bases). The V end lost 0 bases, the J end lost 7 bases, and 6 bases lay between the germline ends. Germline CDR1 and CDR2: LNHNV and YYDKDF (reference sequence). The CDR3 has 12 amino acids. CDR3 DNA sequence: TGTGCCACCAGCAGAGACAGGGGTGGCTACACCTTC. Encoded protein: CATSRDRGGYTF.

This clone was seen more than once but under ten times. The chain uses TRBV7-2 and TRBJ2-2; 11 nucleotides agree with TRBD1. Germline assignment: CDR1 SGHTA and CDR2 FQGNSA. With V trimmed by 5 bases and J by 10 bases, 3 bases remained unmatched. The CDR3 has 13 residues. CDR3 amino acids: CASSLDRGPELFF. CDR3 sequence (DNA): TGTGCCAGCAGCCTGGACAGGGGGCCGGAGCTGTTTTTT.

The rearrangement joins TRBV11-2 to TRBJ1-1, with D unresolved. This CDR3 comprises 12 residues. The germline V and J ends were trimmed by 1 base and 6 bases, with 6 bases remaining between them. Germline-derived CDR1 and CDR2 are SGHAT and FQNNGV. The CDR3 sequence: CASSLGRPEAFF. In nucleotides, the CDR3 is TGTGCCAGCAGCTTAGGCAGACCTGAAGCTTTCTTT.

The chain links TRBV7-3 to TRBJ2-1, with D unresolved. V lost 4 bases and J lost 0, with 7 bases in between. The CDR3 runs to 14 residues. Germline V CDR1 and CDR2: SGHTA, FQGTGA. CDR3 in amino acids: CASSYGGSYNEQFF. The DNA of the CDR3 is TGTGCCAGCAGCTACGGTGGCTCCTACAATGAGCAGTTCTTC.